The 18 T cell receptor beta chains below were found in one sample sequenced in a study of T-cell reconstitution after alpha-beta-depleted transplantation in children. Using unique molecular identifiers, the investigators prepared the TCRbeta library. TCRdb ran MiXCR on the PCR reads and lists one entry per CDR3 protein. The table lists approximately 230,000 distinct CDR3 sequences, roughly a quarter of them singletons, with around 4.8% in the top ten. The specimen comprised PBMCs, mostly from graft donor cells, sampled 360 days after TCRalphabeta/CD19-depleted stem cell transplant. Source of these receptors: a female patient between 2 and 15 years old who had a stem cell transplant for congenital amegakaryocytic thrombocytopenia, so the T cells may come from the graft donor.

This chain links TRBV12-3 or TRBV12-4 with TRBJ2-1; 14 bases are shared with TRBD2. The V gene end was trimmed by 10 bases and the J gene end by 4 bases; junction bases not matched to a gene: 15. This CDR3 comprises 18 residues. The CDR3 nucleotides are TGTGCCACAAGATCTAGACTAGCGGGGGGGCCGGGATACAATGAGCAGTTCTTC. It translates to CATRSRLAGGPGYNEQFF.

The table lists this clonotype with a few counts. The chain employs TRBV13 and TRBJ1-4, with no clear D. V was shortened by 5 bases and J by 11 bases, with 9 bases between the two germline ends. This CDR3 has 11 amino acids. Germline V lookup: CDR1 PRHDT, CDR2 FYEKMQ (reference sequence). As DNA, the CDR3 is TGTGCCAGCAGCCGCCATGGGAAACTGTTTTTT. Amino acids: CASSRHGKLFF.

The V and J genes are TRBV12-3 or TRBV12-4 and TRBJ1-5, with TRBD1 matching over 9 bases. CDR3 length equals 15 residues. The V segment lost 6 bases and the J segment 3 bases; nucleotides outside the gene matches: 6. CDR3 nucleotides: TGTGCCAGCAGCCTGAGGACAGGGGCCAATCAGCCCCAGCATTTT. Residues: CASSLRTGANQPQHF.

This clonotype was seen at least ten times. V gene TRBV12-3 or TRBV12-4 combines with J gene TRBJ1-5; TRBD1 matches 10 bases. V dropped 3 bases and J dropped 3; count of bases not matched to a gene: 8. The CDR3 loop spans 17 amino acids. The CDR3 DNA reads as TGTGCCAGCAGTTTGCCCGGGACAGGGGCTCTCAATCAGCCCCAGCATTTT. This encodes CASSLPGTGALNQPQHF.

The J gene is TRBJ2-1, the V gene TRBV12-3 or TRBV12-4, with D hard to call. CDR3 size: 15 residues. With 6 bases removed from V and 9 bases from J, the gap between germline ends came to 21 bases. CDR3 loop: CASSQTLKPTREQFF. For the CDR3, the DNA is TGTGCCAGCAGCCAAACGTTGAAGCCCACGCGTGAGCAGTTCTTC.

The rearrangement joins TRBV29-1 to TRBJ2-5; D perhaps matches TRBD2 (5 bases). The germline gives CDR1 SQVTM, CDR2 ANQGSEA. The CDR3 covers 13 residues. The ends were cut back, 6 bases at V and 5 bases at J, with 16 bases in the middle. CDR3 amino acids: CSVATRFSETQYF. The CDR3 DNA sequence: TGCAGCGTAGCTACTAGGTTCTCGGAGACCCAGTACTTC. Full variable domain (remainder filled in from reference TRBV29-1 and TRBJ2-5): SAVISQKPSRDICQRGTSLTIQCQVDSQVTMMFWYRQQPGQSLTLIATANQGSEATYESGFVIDKFPISRPNLTFSTLTVSNMSPEDSSIYLCSVATRFSETQYFGPGTRLLVL.

The V gene is TRBV5-1, the J gene TRBJ2-3; no clear D gene. CDR1 is SGHRS, CDR2 YFSETQ, per germline. CDR3 length equals 11 residues. Trimming removed 4 bases at V and 5 bases at J, with 5 bases between. The chain's CDR3 is CASSQEDTQYF. The CDR3 bases are TGCGCCAGCAGCCAAGAAGATACGCAGTATTTT.

This clonotype appeared a few times. The V gene is TRBV20-1, the J gene TRBJ2-3; D uncertain. The CDR3 contains 15 residues. Germline V gene sequence: CDR1 DFQATT, CDR2 SNEGSKA (reference sequence). Trimming took off 4 bases at V and 4 bases at J, with 18 bases between the two ends. The CDR3 region is CSATRRGEPSDTQYF. The CDR3 nucleotides read TGCAGTGCTACTCGCCGTGGGGAACCTTCAGATACGCAGTATTTT.

The chain carries TRBV20-1 and TRBJ2-7, with 8 bases matching TRBD1. Germline CDR1 and CDR2: DFQATT and SNEGSKA (reference sequence). The V gene end was trimmed by 4 bases and the J gene end by 4 bases; junction bases not matched to a gene: 3. This CDR3 spans 12 amino acids. The CDR3 DNA sequence: TGCAGTGCTACGGACAGGGATTACGAGCAGTACTTC. This codes for CSATDRDYEQYF.

Many counts were recorded for this clonotype. The V gene is TRBV21-1, the J gene TRBJ1-2; the D call TRBD1 from the table was never checked on the DNA. TRBV21-1 is described as a pseudogene. The CDR3 runs to 14 residues. CDR3: CASSKDGGSHGYTF. The DNA of the CDR3 is TGTGCCAGCAGCAAAGATGGGGGATCCCATGGCTACACCTTC.

The V gene is TRBV28, the J gene TRBJ1-3; 7 nucleotides agree with TRBD1. Per germline, CDR1 MDHEN and CDR2 SYDVKM. V lost 11 bases to trimming and J lost 3 bases; unmatched junction nucleotides: 13. The CDR3 is 15 amino acids. CDR3: CASSGGWTGGNTIYF. CDR3 nucleotides: TGTGCCTCCTCGGGGGGTTGGACAGGTGGAAACACCATATATTTT.

This clonotype was seen ten or more times. V usage is TRBV29-1 and J usage is TRBJ2-2; 7 nucleotides align to TRBD1. Germline V CDR1 and CDR2: SQVTM, ANQGSEA. Unmatched junction bases numbered 1, after V lost 6 bases and J lost 0 bases. This CDR3 comprises 13 residues. This CDR3 reads CSVGTANTGELFF. As DNA, the CDR3 is TGCAGCGTCGGGACAGCGAACACCGGGGAGCTGTTTTTT.

This clonotype was seen a few times. The genes are TRBV12-3 or TRBV12-4 and TRBJ2-2; D ambiguous. The CDR3 is made up of 15 amino acids. The V gene lost 2 bases and the J gene lost 6 bases, with 13 bases spanning the gap. CDR3 protein: CASSLNDGGAGELFF. CDR3 nucleotide sequence: TGTGCCAGCAGTTTAAATGACGGTGGGGCCGGGGAGCTGTTTTTT.

About this clonotype: Its ends do not fully match the called genes, so a read error is possible. The genes are TRBV3-1 and TRBJ2-7; no definite D call. Germline assignment: CDR1 LGHDT and CDR2 YNNKEL (reference sequence). This CDR3 region has 13 residues. The DNA of the CDR3 is TGTGCCAGCAACCAAGATATTTTCTCCGAGCAGTACTTC. Amino acids: CASNQDIFSEQYF.

V is TRBV20-1 and J is TRBJ2-7, with a tentative D call TRBD2 (7 bases). The CDR3 is 15 residues long. Trimming stripped 6 bases from V and 3 bases from J, with 21 bases between. Germline V gives CDR1 DFQATT, CDR2 SNEGSKA (reference sequence). The DNA for the CDR3 is TGCAGTGCCGGCCCTGTAGAGCGGGACAACTACGAGCAGTACTTC. It yields the protein CSAGPVERDNYEQYF.

This clonotype has more than one count but fewer than ten. The chain links TRBV4-1 to TRBJ2-7, with a weak D call TRBD2 (6 bases). The V gene lost 3 bases and the J gene lost 3 bases, with 15 bases spanning the gap. The CDR3 totals 15 residues. Germline V lookup: CDR1 MGHRA, CDR2 YSYEKL. Written as DNA, the CDR3 is TGCGCCAGCAGCCACGGGCGGGGTCTTAGCTACGAGCAGTACTTC. Translating it yields CASSHGRGLSYEQYF.

This rearrangement joins TRBV28 to TRBJ2-5; D gene ambiguous. The CDR3 loop spans 11 amino acids. Germline CDR1 and CDR2: MDHEN and SYDVKM. Trimming took 6 bases from V and 2 from J, leaving 4 bases between them. CDR3 coding DNA: TGTGCCAGCAGACAGCAAGAGACCCAGTACTTC. Translating gives CASRQQETQYF.

The V gene is TRBV3-1, the J gene TRBJ2-1, with 10 bases fitting TRBD2. CDR1 is LGHDT, CDR2 YNNKEL, per germline (reference sequence). V dropped 1 base and J dropped 6; count of bases not matched to a gene: 3. This CDR3 comprises 15 residues. CDR3 DNA sequence: TGTGCCAGCAGCCAAGTTTTAGCGGGGGGCAATGAGCAGTTCTTC. Its translation: CASSQVLAGGNEQFF.